The 19 T cell receptor beta chains below come from one sample, sequenced in a study of neurological immune-mediated disorders. TCRdb fed the 5' RACE reads into MiXCR, producing one record per CDR3 protein. The data show over 50,000 distinct CDR3 sequences, with over 5% seen just once and roughly 6% held by the top ten. Sequenced input: PBMCs. All receptors come from a human donor with multiple sclerosis. The donor label of this sample is uncertain.

This clonotype was counted many times. This chain connects TRBV5-1 to TRBJ1-3, with D uncertain. This CDR3 is built from 15 residues. V shed 4 bases and J shed 0 bases, with 11 bases lying between them. In germline, CDR1 is SGHRS, CDR2 YFSETQ. CDR3 residues: CASSLGSSSGNTIYF. CDR3 bases: TGCGCCAGCAGCCTTGGTTCAAGCTCTGGAAACACCATATATTTT. The whole variable domain, remainder taken from reference TRBV5-1 and TRBJ1-3, is KAGVTQTPRYLIKTRGQQVTLSCSPISGHRSVSWYQQTPGQGLQFLFEYFSETQRNKGNFPGRFSGRQFSNSRSEMNVSTLELGDSALYLCASSLGSSSGNTIYFGEGSWLTVV.

This clonotype was seen ten or more times. This rearrangement joins TRBV12-3 or TRBV12-4 to TRBJ1-2; D perhaps matches TRBD1 (6 bases). V shed 6 bases and J shed 6 bases, with 17 bases lying between them. The CDR3 totals 14 residues. CDR3 residues: CASSRLVTGHGYTF. CDR3 nucleotide sequence: TGTGCCAGCAGCCGTTTGGTTACAGGGCATGGCTACACCTTC.

In this sample, this clonotype turned up many times. This chain joins TRBV7-9 and TRBJ1-6; TRBD1 might be the D (5 bases). The germline CDR1 and CDR2 sequences are SEHNR and FQNEAQ (reference sequence). V lost 3 bases to trimming and J lost 10 bases, with 31 bases between them. The CDR3 has 20 residues. The CDR3 loop is CASSFHVVVRSSGGGSPLHF. The CDR3 DNA follows: TGTGCCAGCAGCTTTCACGTGGTAGTCAGGTCCTCGGGGGGAGGCTCACCCCTCCACTTT.

This clonotype showed up many times. The rearrangement joins TRBV20-1 to TRBJ2-3; weak D call: TRBD2 (6 bases). CDR1 and CDR2 from the germline V gene are DFQATT and SNEGSKA (reference sequence). Trimming cost V 0 bases and J 1 base, with 11 bases left between them. The CDR3 is 15 amino acids. This CDR3 reads CSARDIRRGTDTQYF. DNA for the CDR3: TGCAGTGCTAGAGATATTAGGAGGGGCACAGATACGCAGTATTTT.

This clonotype was detected ten times or more. This CDR3 is CSASPSNTEAFF. CDR3 bases: TGCAGTGCTAGCCCGTCCAACACTGAAGCTTTCTTT. V and J are TRBV20-1 and TRBJ1-1; D is undetermined. The CDR3 length is 12 residues. Trimming cost V 3 bases and J 2 bases, with 7 bases left between them. CDR1 and CDR2 (germline): DFQATT, SNEGSKA (reference sequence).

This clonotype has ten or more counts. The chain links TRBV4-1 to TRBJ1-2; D may be TRBD1 (5 bases). The ends were cut back, 1 base at V and 8 bases at J, with 17 bases in the middle. The CDR3 contains 15 residues. Germline values: CDR1 MGHRA, CDR2 YSYEKL. The CDR3 region is CASSQVGQGRAGYTF. The CDR3 region has the DNA TGCGCCAGCAGCCAAGTGGGGCAAGGACGTGCAGGCTACACCTTC.

Within the sample, this clonotype is medium-sized (0.01 to 0.1%). The chain couples TRBV6-5 to TRBJ2-1; no clear D. CDR1 and CDR2 (germline): MNHEY, SVGAGI. The CDR3 totals 17 residues. Deletions cut 6 bases from V and 0 bases from J, with 18 bases between. The CDR3 protein is CASSATLTLNSYNEQFF. The CDR3 bases are TGTGCCAGCAGCGCTACCTTGACTCTTAACTCCTACAATGAGCAGTTCTTC.

This clonotype showed up many times. This chain connects TRBV9 to TRBJ2-1; D possibly uses TRBD1 or TRBD2 (8 bases each). This CDR3 region has 15 residues. V was pared by 0 bases and J by 7 bases, with 14 bases between. Germline values: CDR1 SGDLS, CDR2 YYNGEE. The CDR3 bases are TGTGCCAGCAGCGTAGAAGCGGGGGACAGGAATGAGCAGTTCTTC. It codes for CASSVEAGDRNEQFF. The full variable domain, its missing parts supplied by reference TRBV9 and TRBJ2-1, is DSGVTQTPKHLITATGQRVTLRCSPRSGDLSVYWYQQSLDQGLQFLIQYYNGEERAKGNILERFSAQQFPDLHSELNLSSLELGDSALYFCASSVEAGDRNEQFFGPGTRLTVL.

Ten or more counts support this clonotype. The chain couples TRBV7-6 to TRBJ2-2, with 7 bases matching TRBD2. V lost 1 base and J lost 0; bases outside the gene matches: 11. Germline V CDR1 and CDR2: SGHVS, FNYEAQ. The CDR3 totals 19 residues. The CDR3 loop is CASSLEIAGGPANTGELFF. The CDR3 DNA follows: TGTGCCAGCAGCTTAGAGATAGCGGGCGGACCGGCGAACACCGGGGAGCTGTTTTTT. Filled out from reference TRBV7-6 and TRBJ2-2, the complete variable domain reads GAGVSQSPRYKVTKRGQDVALRCDPISGHVSLYWYRQALGQGPEFLTYFNYEAQQDKSGLPNDRFSAERPEGSISTLTIQRTEQRDSAMYRCASSLEIAGGPANTGELFFGEGSRLTVL.

In its sample, this clonotype was seen many times. The chain carries TRBV5-1 and TRBJ1-6; D is ambiguous. CDR3 length: 16 residues. V was pared by 3 bases and J by 0 bases, with 10 bases between. CDR1 and CDR2 from the germline V gene are SGHRS and YFSETQ. The CDR3: CASSSGLSSYNSPLHF. The CDR3 nucleotides read TGCGCCAGCAGCTCGGGGTTAAGCTCCTATAATTCACCCCTCCACTTT. Using reference TRBV5-1 and TRBJ1-6 for the parts outside the CDR3, the full variable domain is KAGVTQTPRYLIKTRGQQVTLSCSPISGHRSVSWYQQTPGQGLQFLFEYFSETQRNKGNFPGRFSGRQFSNSRSEMNVSTLELGDSALYLCASSSGLSSYNSPLHFGNGTRLTVT.

This clonotype was recorded many times. The chain combines TRBV5-1 with TRBJ2-1; D call uncertain. The CDR3 spans 13 residues. V was pared by 4 bases and J by 10 bases, with 15 bases between. Germline assignment: CDR1 SGHRS and CDR2 YFSETQ. The CDR3 DNA reads TGCGCCAGCAGCGGCTTTACTTGGACCGAGCAGTTCTTC. Translated, it gives CASSGFTWTEQFF.

Many counts were recorded for this clonotype. The chain has TRBV5-1 and TRBJ2-3; D is uncertain. The CDR3 has 13 residues. The V end was cut by 0 bases, the J end by 7 bases, with 9 bases between. In germline, CDR1 is SGHRS, CDR2 YFSETQ. This CDR3 is CASSLEVGNTQYF. DNA of the CDR3: TGCGCCAGCAGCTTGGAGGTGGGGAATACGCAGTATTTT.

Many counts were recorded for this clonotype. The chain joins TRBV20-1 to TRBJ2-7; tentatively, D is TRBD1 or TRBD2 (5 bases each). This CDR3 is 14 amino acids long. Looked up from germline, CDR1 is DFQATT and CDR2 is SNEGSKA (reference sequence). Between the trimmed V and J ends, which lost 4 bases and 3 bases, there was a span of 16 bases. This CDR3 reads CSATLGRVLYEQYF. As DNA, the CDR3 is TGCAGTGCTACCCTGGGACGGGTCCTCTACGAGCAGTACTTC.

Many counts were recorded for this clonotype. The rearrangement links TRBV11-2 to TRBJ2-1; D remains unclear. The germline CDR1 and CDR2 sequences are SGHAT and FQNNGV. V lost 2 bases and J 0 bases, leaving 11 bases between the germline ends. This CDR3 contains 16 residues. CDR3 DNA sequence: TGTGCCAGCAGCTTATTGCGCACGTCCTCCTACAATGAGCAGTTCTTC. Amino acids: CASSLLRTSSYNEQFF.

This clonotype was found many times. The genes are TRBV5-1 and TRBJ2-3; TRBD1 might be the D (6 bases). Per the germline V gene, CDR1 is SGHRS and CDR2 is YFSETQ. The CDR3 has 15 amino acids. V was cut by 4 bases and J by 1 base, with 13 bases left in between. CDR3 bases: TGCGCCAGCAGCCCTCAGGGGTATGGCACAGATACGCAGTATTTT. As protein: CASSPQGYGTDTQYF. Filled out from reference TRBV5-1 and TRBJ2-3, the complete variable domain reads KAGVTQTPRYLIKTRGQQVTLSCSPISGHRSVSWYQQTPGQGLQFLFEYFSETQRNKGNFPGRFSGRQFSNSRSEMNVSTLELGDSALYLCASSPQGYGTDTQYFGPGTRLTVL.

This clonotype was seen many times. This chain uses TRBV7-2 with TRBJ2-1; possible D gene TRBD2, 5 bases. V was trimmed by 2 bases and J by 7 bases, leaving 12 bases between them. This CDR3 region has 14 residues. Germline V lookup: CDR1 SGHTA, CDR2 FQGNSA. The CDR3 nucleotides are TGTGCCAGCAGCTTAATTTTCGGGATGAATGAGCAGTTCTTC. Translation gives CASSLIFGMNEQFF.

This clonotype was seen only a few times. The chain joins TRBV5-5 to TRBJ1-1, with unresolved D. The CDR3 contains 14 residues. The V and J ends lost 2 bases and 1 base respectively, with 9 bases between them. The germline V gene encodes CDR1 SGHKS and CDR2 YYEKEE (reference sequence). The CDR3 DNA is TGTGCCAGCAGCTTAGGACGGACGAACACTGAAGCTTTCTTT. Translating gives CASSLGRTNTEAFF.

This clonotype was recorded at least ten times. The chain employs TRBV4-1 and TRBJ2-3, with D possibly TRBD2 on 7 matching bases. This CDR3 is 15 amino acids long. Germline lookup yields CDR1 MGHRA and CDR2 YSYEKL. Trimming took off 6 bases at V and 3 bases at J, with 16 bases between the two ends. The CDR3: CASRIGGGGTDTQYF. The CDR3 nucleotides read TGCGCCAGCAGGATAGGGGGGGGCGGAACAGATACGCAGTATTTT.

This clonotype came up many times. This sequence joins TRBV7-6 and TRBJ2-7; weak D call: TRBD1 (5 bases). Germline CDR1 SGHVS, CDR2 FNYEAQ. The CDR3 covers 14 residues. Trimming pared 5 bases from V and 2 bases from J, leaving 13 bases between. The CDR3 sequence: CASSPGAGPYEQYF. The DNA of the CDR3 is TGTGCCAGCAGCCCTGGGGCCGGCCCCTACGAGCAGTACTTC.